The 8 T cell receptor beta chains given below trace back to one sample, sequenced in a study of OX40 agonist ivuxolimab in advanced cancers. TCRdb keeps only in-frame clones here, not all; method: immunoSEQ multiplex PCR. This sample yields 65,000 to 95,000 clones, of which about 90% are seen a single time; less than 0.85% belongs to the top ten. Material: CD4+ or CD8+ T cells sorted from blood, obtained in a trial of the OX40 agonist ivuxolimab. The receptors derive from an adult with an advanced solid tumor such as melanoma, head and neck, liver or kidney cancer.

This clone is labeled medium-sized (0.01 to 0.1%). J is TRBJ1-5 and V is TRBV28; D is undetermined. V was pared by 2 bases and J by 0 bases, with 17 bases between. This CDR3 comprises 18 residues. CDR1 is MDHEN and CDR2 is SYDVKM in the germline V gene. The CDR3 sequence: CASSLIESRKYSNQPQHF. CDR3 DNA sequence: TGTGCCAGCAGTTTAATTGAATCGAGAAAATATAGCAATCAGCCCCAGCATTTT.

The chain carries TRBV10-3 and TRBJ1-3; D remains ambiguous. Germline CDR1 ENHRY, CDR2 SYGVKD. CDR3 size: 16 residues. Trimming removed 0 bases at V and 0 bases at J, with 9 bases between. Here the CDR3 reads CAISESGGFSGNTIYF. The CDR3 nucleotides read TGTGCCATCAGTGAGTCTGGCGGCTTCTCTGGAAACACCATATATTTT.

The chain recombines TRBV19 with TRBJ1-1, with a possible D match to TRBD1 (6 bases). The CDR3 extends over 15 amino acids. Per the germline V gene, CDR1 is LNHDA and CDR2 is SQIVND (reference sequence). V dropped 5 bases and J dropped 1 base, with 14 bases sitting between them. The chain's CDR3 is CASSSWGGPNTEAFF. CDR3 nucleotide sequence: TGTGCCAGTAGTTCGTGGGGGGGGCCGAACACTGAAGCTTTCTTT.

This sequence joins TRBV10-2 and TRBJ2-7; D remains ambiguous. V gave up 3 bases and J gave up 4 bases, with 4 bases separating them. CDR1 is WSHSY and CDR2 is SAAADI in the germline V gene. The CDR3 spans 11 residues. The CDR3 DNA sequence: TGCGCCAGCAGTGAATCGTACGAGCAGTACTTC. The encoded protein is CASSESYEQYF.

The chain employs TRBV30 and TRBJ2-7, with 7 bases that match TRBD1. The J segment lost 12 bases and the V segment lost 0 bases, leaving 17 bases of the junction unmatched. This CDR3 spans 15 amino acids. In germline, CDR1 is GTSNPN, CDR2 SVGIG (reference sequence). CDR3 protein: CAWSVKGALRNLRYF. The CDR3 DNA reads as TGTGCCTGGAGTGTAAAGGGGGCCTTAAGGAATCTCCGGTACTTC. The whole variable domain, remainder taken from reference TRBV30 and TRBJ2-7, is SQTIHQWPATLVQPVGSPLSLECTVEGTSNPNLYWYRQAAGRGLQLLFYSVGIGQISSEVPQNLSASRPQDRQFILSSKKLLLSDSGFYLCAWSVKGALRNLRYFGPGTRLTVT.

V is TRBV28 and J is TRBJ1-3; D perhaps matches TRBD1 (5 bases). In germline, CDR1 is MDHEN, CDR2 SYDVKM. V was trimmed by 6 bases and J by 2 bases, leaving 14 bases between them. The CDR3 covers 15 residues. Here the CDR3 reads CASSSRPTAGNTIYF. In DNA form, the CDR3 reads TGTGCCAGCAGCTCCCGTCCGACAGCTGGAAACACCATATATTTT.

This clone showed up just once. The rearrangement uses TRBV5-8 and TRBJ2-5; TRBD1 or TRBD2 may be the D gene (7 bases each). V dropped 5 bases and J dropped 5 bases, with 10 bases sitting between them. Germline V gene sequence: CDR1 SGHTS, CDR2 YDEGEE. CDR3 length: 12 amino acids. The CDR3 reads CASRQGGETQYF. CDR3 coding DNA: TGTGCCAGCAGGCAGGGGGGGGAGACCCAGTACTTC.

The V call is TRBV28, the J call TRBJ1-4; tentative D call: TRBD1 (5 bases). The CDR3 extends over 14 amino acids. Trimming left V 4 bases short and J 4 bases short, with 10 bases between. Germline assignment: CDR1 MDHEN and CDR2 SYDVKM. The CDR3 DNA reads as TGTGCCAGCAGTTCGGGACCGGGTAATGAAAAACTGTTTTTT. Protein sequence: CASSSGPGNEKLFF.